The present entry profiles one T cell receptor (beta chain) with its context. No antigen is known for it. Per-base quality was not reported, and no clone a single base away is much larger than it. The data derive from a study of beta chain features in type 1 diabetes (dated by TCRdb to 2016 to 2018). With respect to the entire study: Mean age, gender distribution, total cell number and subset yield did not differ between patients and healthy donors. Across all samples, 90 million to 130 million sorted cells were examined, and cell number per subset correlated strongly with RNA yield. In the study, recently diagnosed type 1 diabetes patients and matched healthy donors were compared on the TCRB repertoires of their sorted circulating CD4+ T cell subsets. Naive and central memory subsets were obtained from all 28 donors, but regulatory and stem cell-like memory subsets were isolated from only 8 patients and roughly 8 healthy donors. What the authors observed across the whole study: Naive, central memory and regulatory TCRB repertoires appeared more similar among patients than among healthy donors. Type 1 diabetes patients showed a moderate but significant shortening of TCRB CDR3 length in all four CD4+ subsets. Sequencing cDNA rather than genomic DNA could over-represent highly expressing activated cells, although activation and CD3 levels did not differ between groups. PCR may preferentially amplify shorter templates, but because patient and control samples were amplified and corrected together, any resulting skew would affect both groups equally. Because the HLA sub-analyses included only small numbers of individuals, any influence of HLA type on TCRB rearrangement was left unresolved. Fewer insertions and more nucleotide deletions at VDJ recombination sites were observed in patients with type 1 diabetes, implying thymic rearrangement abnormalities.

The germline V gene sets CDR1 to SGHAT and CDR2 to FQNNGV. Including cysteine and phenylalanine, the CDR3 has 11 amino acids. The only DNA kept is the CDR3, 33 bases in frame from the first base. The junction carries 5 bases between V and J, which are trimmed by 5 bases and 3 bases respectively. The entire isolated RNA was reverse transcribed using the High Capacity cDNA Reverse Transcription Kit, and thus expressed TCRB transcripts were sequenced. Deep immunoSEQ sequencing was applied to naive, central memory and regulatory T cell samples, giving an average of roughly 3.6 million total reads per sample. Sorted cells were lysed in RLT buffer, and RNA was extracted using DNase-treated RNeasy Micro or Mini kits according to cell number. Each cell subset was processed separately to prevent cross-contamination, with patient and healthy donor samples processed together. The immunoSEQ multiplex PCR was used to amplify TCRB sequences from cDNA, generating 87-bp fragments that spanned the CDR3 region. Amplicons were sequenced on the Illumina HiSeq platform. As for the authors' bioinformatics: PCR bias was computationally corrected using synthetic template baselines, reads within Hamming distance 2 were collapsed, and singletons that could not be merged were discarded. Reads were aligned against IMGT to assign V, D and J genes, CDR3 length and insertions or deletions at six rearrangement sites. Clonotype counts were normalized to sorted cell number within each subset before computing true diversity and Gini coefficients with the tcR R package. Repertoire sharing was quantified using the overlap coefficient calculated on TCRB nucleotide sequences. TCRdb provides this immuneACCESS table in a form limited to in-frame rearrangements. Some clones are lacking; in checked studies, under half of them reflect an unresolved V gene, and why the rest are absent is not known. The DNA was the basis for D and trimming; V, J and clone size are from that table. Within this sample are some 120,000 clones, with roughly 17% of them counted one time only. Together, the top ten hold around 2.7% of the sample.

From each donor, a single peripheral blood sample of around 0.12 L on average was drawn into heparinised tubes. Using a panel that included CD45RO, CCR7, CD25, CD127, CD95 and CD27, naive, central memory, regulatory and stem cell-like memory CD4+ T cells were sorted on a BD FACSAria II. Purity was above 98% for every sorted population. PBMCs were separated immediately by Lymphoprep density gradient centrifugation and were stained directly, without being cultured. So that batch effects would be minimized, each experiment stained and sorted samples in pairs, pairing one healthy donor with one patient.

The TCR sequence derives from a man in his late teens or twenties with type 1 diabetes. The chain uses TRBV11-2 and TRBJ2-7; the D gene assignment is ambiguous. Sample: central memory CD4+ T cells from blood. The CDR3 has the sequence CASSVIYEQYF. The nucleotide sequence is given as TGTGCCAGCAGCGTCATCTACGAGCAGTACTTC. Joined to the reference TRBV11-2 and TRBJ2-7 proteins, this CDR3 gives the full variable domain: EAGVAQSPRYKIIEKRQSVAFWCNPISGHATLYWYQQILGQGPKLLIQFQNNGVVDDSQLPKDRFSAERLKGVDSTLKIQPAKLEDSAVYLCASSVIYEQYFGPGTRLTVT.